These T cell receptor beta chains were read from a single sample in a study of cytomegalovirus exposure and HLA in healthy donors. Clones were sequenced by immunoSEQ multiplex PCR, and TCRdb holds only the in-frame ones, with some missing. The table shows under 200,000 clones, with approximately 82% occurring only once. Sequenced material: PBMCs. These receptors were obtained from a woman between 18 and 30 years old in good health and CMV-seronegative. Each CDR3 is given without its conserved first and last residue. The D gene is left open where the match is weak. For some rows the clone size is stated as once, few or many, or as a class when expanded; others skip it.

d_call	j_call	v_call	clone_size	cdr3_aa
.	TRBJ1-4	TRBV2	once	ASRLGRDEKLF
TRBD2	TRBJ2-1	TRBV15	.	ATSRIGLAGGEQF
.	TRBJ2-1	TRBV19	once	ASSKPATDLEQF
.	TRBJ2-7	TRBV5-1	.	ASSLGQTREQY
TRBD1	TRBJ1-2	TRBV28	.	ASSEKTGFVRFGYT
TRBD2	TRBJ2-1	TRBV4-3	.	ASSPPRGSGSSVDEQF
TRBD1	TRBJ1-1	TRBV4-3	.	ASSPTHGQGWTEAF
.	TRBJ2-1	TRBV4-1	.	ASSQDPTYNEQF
TRBD1	TRBJ2-5	TRBV28	.	ASSLTRVRGQETQY
TRBD2	TRBJ2-3	TRBV7-2	.	ASRPSGPSTDTQY
TRBD2	TRBJ2-1	TRBV25-1	.	ASSGLADSYNEQF
.	TRBJ1-2	TRBV4-1	.	ASSQDPAGWGYT
TRBD2	TRBJ2-2	TRBV4-3	.	ASSQDLAGNTGELF
.	TRBJ1-5	TRBV7-8	.	ASSRDLGANQPQH
TRBD1	TRBJ1-2	TRBV5-8	.	ASRDRVHYGYT
TRBD1	TRBJ1-4	TRBV6-1	.	ASSERAGGEKLF
.	TRBJ1-2	TRBV28	.	ASSDMDSYGYT
TRBD1	TRBJ1-4	TRBV10-3	.	AISESGTVATNEKLF
.	TRBJ2-1	TRBV7-9	.	ASSLYRDSSDIEQF
.	TRBJ2-2	TRBV4-3	few	ASSQDDRQGGTGELF
TRBD1	TRBJ1-2	TRBV28	once	ASSPQGDGYT
TRBD1	TRBJ2-7	TRBV29-1	.	SVEVGRGRLLQY
.	TRBJ2-4	TRBV4-1	few	ASSQLEGAGTKNIQY
.	TRBJ2-3	TRBV27	.	ASSLTISTDTQY
.	TRBJ2-1	TRBV29-1	.	SVDSPIGNEQF
.	TRBJ1-5	TRBV19	.	ASSPHRDSNQPQH
.	TRBJ1-5	TRBV6-5	.	ASSFEKGAGNQPQH
TRBD2	TRBJ2-2	TRBV10-2	few	ASRGLAGYTGELF
.	TRBJ2-2	TRBV21-1	.	ASSKREGLCRTGELF
.	TRBJ1-1	TRBV27	few	ASSFWGGVTEAF
TRBD2	TRBJ2-1	TRBV18	.	ASSAGTSGSGPEQF
.	TRBJ1-1	TRBV11-2	.	ASSPRGGSNTEAF
.	TRBJ2-1	TRBV9	.	ASSVVVGDSSYNEQF
.	TRBJ2-5	TRBV13	once	ASSQRTSGGETQY
TRBD1	TRBJ1-1	TRBV30	.	AWSVPGTAATEAF
.	TRBJ2-5	TRBV6-5	.	ASSYSEEETQY
.	TRBJ2-1	TRBV28	.	ASSLGGEGAYNEQF
.	TRBJ2-7	TRBV7-2	.	ASSLVTYEQY
TRBD2	TRBJ2-1	TRBV6-6	.	ASRLAGGHEQF
TRBD2	TRBJ2-1	TRBV5-4	once	ASSLEASGRRSYNEQF
TRBD2	TRBJ2-3	TRBV7-2	.	ASSLSLRLATHTQY
.	TRBJ2-5	TRBV6-6	.	ASSHLAGQETQY
.	TRBJ2-7	TRBV4-1	once	ASSQARSYEQY
.	TRBJ1-2	TRBV11-2	.	ASSHDRGST
TRBD2	TRBJ2-5	TRBV7-2	.	ASSPRRVAGQEAQY